This T cell receptor (beta chain) was obtained from a study of graft-versus-host responses after intestinal transplantation. Profiling relied on immunoSEQ multiplex PCR, and the TCRdb table lists in-frame clones only, not all of them. The sample contains some 90,000 clones, around nine tenths of which appear only once. V trimming: 5 bases; J trimming: 5 bases; junction bases outside the gene matches: 11. The CDR3 extends over 15 amino acids. Germline CDR1 is SGHVS and CDR2 is FNYEAQ. With regard to this clone: Its antigen is unidentified.

The clonotype comes from a human donor who received an intestinal transplant. The sample consisted of unstimulated CD8+ T cells sorted from spleen or lymph node cells, taken before intestinal transplant. The chain employs TRBV7-6 and TRBJ1-2, with TRBD1 matching over 7 bases. The CDR3 loop is CASSPWEGALYGYTF. The CDR3 DNA is TGTGCCAGCAGCCCCTGGGAGGGGGCGCTTTATGGCTACACCTTC.